Listed below are T cell receptor beta chains from one sample, sequenced in a study of blood T cell repertoires in COVID-19. Data came from immunoSEQ multiplex PCR; TCRdb stores just in-frame clones and leaves some out. This table holds 100,000 to 120,000 clones, about 88% found once. Sequencing was carried out using peripheral blood. These receptors were taken from a woman in her forties or fifties with acute or convalescent COVID-19. The CDR3 runs from the conserved cysteine through the conserved F or W. A D gene is named only where the DNA matches it firmly.

j_call | v_call | d_call | cdr3_nt | cdr3_aa
TRBJ1-2 | TRBV18 | . | TGTGCCAGCTCACCGGACAGTAACTATGGCTACACCTTC | CASSPDSNYGYTF
TRBJ1-2 | TRBV7-2 | . | TGTGCCAGCAGCTTAGGTCCTCAGGGGAGGGATGGCTACACCTTC | CASSLGPQGRDGYTF
TRBJ2-1 | TRBV28 | TRBD2 | TGTGCCAGCAAAGGCGGGAGCTCCTACAATGAGCAGTTCTTC | CASKGGSSYNEQFF
TRBJ2-5 | TRBV5-1 | TRBD2 | TGCGCCAGCAGCAGGAGGGCTAGCGGGGAGACCCAGTACTTC | CASSRRASGETQYF
TRBJ2-1 | TRBV14 | TRBD2 | TGTGCCAGCAGCCGCCTAGCGGGAGATAATGAGCAGTTCTTC | CASSRLAGDNEQFF
TRBJ2-4 | TRBV11-2 | . | TGTGCCAGCAGCTTAGATTCGGGCAGGGCAAGGACCAAAAACATTCAGTACTTC | CASSLDSGRARTKNIQYF
TRBJ1-1 | TRBV11-2 | . | TGTGCCAGCAGCCCCTCGGGGATGAACACTGAAGCTTTCTTT | CASSPSGMNTEAFF
TRBJ1-2 | TRBV29-1 | . | TGCAGCGCCGGGGAAGGCGGTTTATATGGCTACACCTTC | CSAGEGGLYGYTF
TRBJ2-1 | TRBV28 | TRBD1 | TGTGCCAGCAGTTCCCCCCCAGGACAGGGCCCATCCAGCAATGAGCAGTTCTTC | CASSSPPGQGPSSNEQFF
TRBJ2-1 | TRBV5-1 | TRBD2 | TGCGCCAGCCGCCCATGGACTAGCGGGAGTAGCGAGCAGTTCTTC | CASRPWTSGSSEQFF
TRBJ1-5 | TRBV19 | . | TGTGCCAGTAGTATCGGCAGGGAAAATCAGCCCCAGCATTTT | CASSIGRENQPQHF
TRBJ2-5 | TRBV7-9 | . | TGTGCCAGCAGCTTAGGGCCCCGGGACCAAGAGACCCAGTACTTC | CASSLGPRDQETQYF
TRBJ1-4 | TRBV28 | . | TGTGCCAGCCGCCACAGGGTAAATGAAAAACTGTTTTTT | CASRHRVNEKLFF
TRBJ2-2 | TRBV5-6 | TRBD2 | TGTGCCAGCAGCGCGCCGGGACTAGGCACCGGGGAGCTGTTTTTT | CASSAPGLGTGELFF